This TCR beta chain was found in a study of vaccination effects on CD4 cells after COVID-19. In germline, CDR1 is SGDLS, CDR2 YYNGEE. This CDR3 comprises 18 residues. V lost 4 bases, J lost 4 bases, and 26 bases lay in between. ViraFEST expansion of antigen-specific CD4+ T cells with viral peptide pools preceded sequencing. Researchers isolated CD4+ T cells once approximately ten days of culture had elapsed. Cultures used under 2.5 million PBMC per well, approximately 9.5 IU/ml IL-2 and roughly 10 ug/ml peptides. For this clone: As yet, its antigen is unknown.

Generated by immunoSEQ multiplex PCR, the TCRdb table keeps only in-frame clones and is missing some. The sample lists 70,000 to 95,000 clones, around four fifths occurring once. The sequenced sample was CD4+ T cells from PBMCs cultured with HCoV-229E spike peptides, obtained before COVID-19 vaccination. The chain employs TRBV9 and TRBJ2-5; no clear D gene. The TCR sequence derives from a human donor who received a COVID-19 vaccine. The CDR3 reads CASSSKGRINNVTETQYF. The CDR3 nucleotides read TGTGCCAGCAGCTCGAAGGGTCGCATTAATAATGTAACAGAGACCCAGTACTTC.